The 27 T cell receptor beta chains reported below all come from one sample, sequenced in a study of shared T cell receptors in the human thymus (dated by TCRdb to about 2021). The library came from the immunoSEQ multiplex PCR assay. Entries here come from immuneACCESS through TCRdb and include only in-frame sequences with V and J called. Some clones fail to appear in such tables; in the studies checked, an unresolved V gene covers under half of the shortfall, and the cause of the remainder is unknown. The sample yields some 760,000 clones; over 75% were counted once. The ten largest account for 0.008% to 0.011% of the sample. The data were also submitted as part of a second study, on human thymus T cells.

The material sequenced was thymocytes. The origin of the receptors is a girl younger than two with a congenital heart defect. Donor details come from another sample of the same person, matched by shared clones.

The V gene is TRBV14, the J gene TRBJ1-6; the D gene is possibly TRBD1 (5 bases). The CDR3 runs to 15 residues. V gave up 3 bases and J gave up 7 bases, with 13 bases separating them. The germline V gene has CDR1 SGHDN and CDR2 FVKESK. For the CDR3, the DNA is TGTGCCAGCAGCCACAAGACAGCTACGAATTCACCCCTCCACTTT. Protein sequence: CASSHKTATNSPLHF.

The genes are TRBV6-5 and TRBJ2-5; the D is unclear. The CDR3 is made up of 11 amino acids. V lost 5 bases, J lost 5 bases, and 6 bases lay in between. Germline-derived CDR1 and CDR2 are MNHEY and SVGAGI. CDR3 sequence: CASSQKETQYF. Written as DNA, the CDR3 is TGTGCCAGCAGTCAGAAGGAGACCCAGTACTTC.

On this clone: One end of the junction varies from germline; a read error may be responsible. Other DNA sequences in this sample translate to the same CDR3. This sequence joins TRBV6-1 and TRBJ1-6; D is ambiguous. CDR1 and CDR2 from the germline V gene are MNHNS and SASEGT. This CDR3 comprises 20 residues. CDR3 amino acids: CASSEVQLWIQRGDNSPLHF. The CDR3 DNA is TGTGCCAGCAGTGAAGTCCAATTGTGGATACAGCGCGGGGATAATTCCCCCCTCCACTTT.

The chain couples TRBV27 to TRBJ1-1, with 7 bases fitting TRBD1. With 5 bases clipped from V and 4 bases from J, the junction kept 7 bases outside the gene matches. Germline CDR1 and CDR2: MNHEY and SMNVEV (reference sequence). This CDR3 contains 14 residues. Here the CDR3 reads CASSHGQDITEAFF. CDR3 in DNA: TGTGCCAGCAGTCACGGACAGGACATCACTGAAGCTTTCTTT.

The chain links TRBV6-1 to TRBJ1-2; possible D gene TRBD1, 5 bases. V was clipped by 4 bases and J by 3 bases, with 9 bases between them. The CDR3 runs to 13 residues. Germline values: CDR1 MNHNS, CDR2 SASEGT. The CDR3 sequence: CASSAGKHYGYTF. CDR3 DNA sequence: TGTGCCAGCAGTGCAGGGAAGCACTATGGCTACACCTTC.

This chain connects TRBV25-1 to TRBJ1-3; TRBD1 is a possible D gene (5 bases). With 2 bases removed from V and 0 bases from J, the gap between germline ends came to 17 bases. Germline V lookup: CDR1 MGHDK, CDR2 SYGVNS. The CDR3 length is 18 residues. CDR3: CASSERGQGRGSGNTIYF. The CDR3 nucleotides read TGTGCCAGCAGTGAAAGGGGCCAGGGTAGGGGCTCTGGAAACACCATATATTTT.

The genes are TRBV6-1 and TRBJ1-1; TRBD1 agrees at 7 bases. The CDR3 totals 12 residues. V lost 10 bases to trimming and J lost 5 bases; unmatched junction nucleotides: 7. The germline V gene encodes CDR1 MNHNS and CDR2 SASEGT. Here the CDR3 reads CATTGVGTEAFF. CDR3 coding DNA: TGTGCCACCACAGGGGTTGGTACTGAAGCTTTCTTT.

The chain carries TRBV5-5 and TRBJ1-2; D is ambiguous. Germline lookup yields CDR1 SGHKS and CDR2 YYEKEE (reference sequence). The CDR3 has 16 amino acids. Trimming took 4 bases from V and 3 from J, leaving 19 bases between them. For the CDR3, the DNA is TGTGCCAGCAGCCTCCCGGGATTCCGCCCCCACTATGGCTACACCTTC. Its translation: CASSLPGFRPHYGYTF.

This clone was counted once. DNA for the CDR3: TGTGCCAGCGGACAGTGGGGAACCGGGGAGCTGTTTTTT. Translation: CASGQWGTGELFF. This chain uses TRBV25-1 with TRBJ2-2, with D tentatively TRBD1 (6 bases). The CDR3 spans 13 residues. With 8 bases removed from V and 5 bases from J, the gap between germline ends came to 12 bases. The germline gives CDR1 MGHDK, CDR2 SYGVNS.

The V call is TRBV10-1, the J call TRBJ2-1; the match to TRBD2 covers 10 bases. V lost 4 bases to trimming and J lost 6 bases; unmatched junction nucleotides: 9. The CDR3 consists of 16 residues. Looked up from germline, CDR1 is WNHNN and CDR2 is SYGVQD (reference sequence). CDR3 coding DNA: TGCGCCAGCAGTGTCAATAGCGGGGGGAAGTCCAATGAGCAGTTCTTC. Protein product: CASSVNSGGKSNEQFF.

The chain employs TRBV4-1 and TRBJ1-2; 7 positions agree with TRBD1. The CDR3 sequence is 15 residues long. The germline V gene has CDR1 MGHRA and CDR2 YSYEKL. V dropped 4 bases and J dropped 5; count of bases not matched to a gene: 10. The CDR3 DNA follows: TGCGCCAGCAGCCCCTCCCGGGACAGATCTTATGGCTACACCTTC. This encodes CASSPSRDRSYGYTF.

V and J are TRBV11-2 and TRBJ2-7; 9 nucleotides match TRBD2. The CDR3 runs to 18 residues. Looked up from germline, CDR1 is SGHAT and CDR2 is FQNNGV. The J segment lost 3 bases and the V segment lost 1 base, leaving 13 bases of the junction unmatched. For the CDR3, the DNA is TGTGCCAGCAGCTTAGTAAGGGGGGAAGCGGGGGGATGCTACGAGCAGTACTTC. Translating gives CASSLVRGEAGGCYEQYF.

This clone was observed once. The rearrangement joins TRBV7-6 to TRBJ2-7, with unresolved D. V was cut by 5 bases and J by 5 bases, with 13 bases left in between. Per germline, CDR1 SGHVS and CDR2 FNYEAQ. The CDR3 spans 13 residues. The CDR3 region is CASSPDPGDEQYF. The CDR3 nucleotides are TGTGCCAGCAGCCCAGACCCGGGTGACGAGCAGTACTTC.

This rearrangement joins TRBV5-1 to TRBJ2-3, with D tentatively TRBD2 (7 bases). V shed 2 bases and J shed 3 bases, with 16 bases lying between them. Germline V lookup: CDR1 SGHRS, CDR2 YFSETQ. This CDR3 comprises 16 residues. The CDR3 coding sequence is TGCGCCAGCAGCTTTGTGGGGGGGCATAGAACAGATACGCAGTATTTT. Translated: CASSFVGGHRTDTQYF.

V usage is TRBV7-6 and J usage is TRBJ1-6; weak D call: TRBD1 (6 bases). The CDR3 totals 18 residues. Per germline, CDR1 SGHVS and CDR2 FNYEAQ. Trimming took off 5 bases at V and 0 bases at J, with 17 bases between the two ends. CDR3 region: CASSRKGGTSSYNSPLHF. The DNA for the CDR3 is TGTGCCAGCAGCCGAAAAGGGGGGACTAGCTCCTATAATTCACCCCTCCACTTT. Drawing the rest from reference TRBV7-6 and TRBJ1-6, the complete variable domain is GAGVSQSPRYKVTKRGQDVALRCDPISGHVSLYWYRQALGQGPEFLTYFNYEAQQDKSGLPNDRFSAERPEGSISTLTIQRTEQRDSAMYRCASSRKGGTSSYNSPLHFGNGTRLTVT.

V usage is TRBV18 and J usage is TRBJ2-1; D is unresolved. The V gene's germline CDR1 is KGHSH and CDR2 LQKENI. V shed 6 bases and J shed 4 bases, with 16 bases lying between them. The CDR3 contains 15 residues. The CDR3 bases are TGTGCCAGCTCTCGGTTACTTACCTTTTACAATGAGCAGTTCTTC. This gives the protein CASSRLLTFYNEQFF.

The chain uses TRBV7-2 and TRBJ2-3; perhaps TRBD2 as D (5 bases). The V and J ends lost 8 bases and 1 base respectively, with 16 bases between them. The CDR3 runs to 15 residues. Germline loops: CDR1 SGHTA, CDR2 FQGNSA. In nucleotides, the CDR3 is TGTGCCAGCCTGCGGGTGGCGCATGGCACAGATACGCAGTATTTT. Its translation is CASLRVAHGTDTQYF.

The gene calls are TRBV15 and TRBJ1-2; 8 bases are a match to TRBD1. The V segment lost 4 bases and the J segment 0 bases; nucleotides outside the gene matches: 7. Per the germline V gene, CDR1 is LNHNV and CDR2 is YYDKDF (reference sequence). CDR3 size: 16 residues. CDR3 in amino acids: CATSTWDRPSNYGYTF. The CDR3 nucleotides read TGTGCCACCAGCACCTGGGACAGGCCTTCTAACTATGGCTACACCTTC.

This chain uses TRBV10-3 with TRBJ2-1, with 8 bases that match TRBD1. The CDR3 contains 14 residues. From germline, CDR1 is ENHRY and CDR2 SYGVKD. V lost 7 bases, J lost 2 bases, and 4 bases stayed unmatched. CDR3 sequence: CAIKPGGPYNEQFF. In nucleotides, the CDR3 is TGTGCCATCAAGCCAGGGGGCCCCTACAATGAGCAGTTCTTC.

The table lists this clone with a few counts. The chain carries TRBV5-1 and TRBJ2-1; perhaps TRBD1 as D (5 bases). The V end lost 1 base, the J end lost 1 base, and 9 bases lay between the germline ends. Per germline, CDR1 SGHRS and CDR2 YFSETQ. The CDR3 is made up of 15 amino acids. The CDR3 DNA reads as TGCGCCAGCAGCTTGCGACAGAAGTCCTACAATGAGCAGTTCTTC. Its protein product is CASSLRQKSYNEQFF.

The V and J genes are TRBV2 and TRBJ1-2, with D maybe TRBD1 (5 bases). V lost 10 bases and J lost 5, with 20 bases in between. CDR1 SNHLY and CDR2 FYNNEI come from the germline V gene. The CDR3 covers 14 residues. Here the CDR3 reads CAIRRLRDLYGYTF. The CDR3 DNA reads TGTGCCATCCGAAGGCTCCGGGACTTATATGGCTACACCTTC.

This rearrangement joins TRBV6-6 to TRBJ2-7, with TRBD1 matching 10 bases. The germline V gene encodes CDR1 MNHNY and CDR2 SVGAGI (reference sequence). Unmatched junction bases numbered 2, after V lost 8 bases and J lost 4 bases. The CDR3 is made up of 12 amino acids. CDR3 sequence: CASGDRGYEQYF. The CDR3, as DNA: TGTGCCAGCGGGGACAGGGGTTACGAGCAGTACTTC.

The J gene is TRBJ2-5, the V gene TRBV10-2; a possible D gene is TRBD1 (5 bases). Germline CDR1 reads WSHSY; CDR2 reads SAAADI. Trimming shortened V by 4 bases and J by 5 bases, and 23 bases separated the two germline ends. This CDR3 has 17 amino acids. CDR3 sequence (DNA): TGCGCCAGCAGTGCCCCCCTGGGGCTTATGACCATTGAGACCCAGTACTTC. It translates to CASSAPLGLMTIETQYF.

In its sample, this clone was seen once. The rearrangement joins TRBV18 to TRBJ2-7, with a possible D match to TRBD1 (5 bases). Trimming took 3 bases from V and 5 from J, leaving 17 bases between them. The CDR3 consists of 15 residues. Looked up from germline, CDR1 is KGHSH and CDR2 is LQKENI. CDR3 loop: CASSPYELGHDEQYF. Here the CDR3 DNA reads TGTGCCAGCTCACCTTATGAACTCGGACATGACGAGCAGTACTTC.

This clone was seen only a few times. J is TRBJ1-6 and V is TRBV6-6; D may be TRBD1 (6 bases). V lost 4 bases and J 7 bases, leaving 14 bases between the germline ends. The length of the CDR3 is 15 residues. Germline V gives CDR1 MNHNY, CDR2 SVGAGI (reference sequence). CDR3 nucleotides: TGTGCCAGCAGTTCCCCGGACAGCCTGAATTCACCCCTCCACTTT. Its protein is CASSSPDSLNSPLHF.

This chain connects TRBV6-4 to TRBJ1-6; possible D gene TRBD1, 6 bases. With 6 bases removed from V and 0 bases from J, the gap between germline ends came to 24 bases. There are 20 residues in the CDR3. Germline values: CDR1 MRHNA, CDR2 SNTAGT. CDR3 in amino acids: CASSENTYRDTSSYNSPLHF. The DNA of the CDR3 is TGTGCCAGCAGCGAGAACACTTACCGGGACACTAGCTCCTATAATTCACCCCTCCACTTT.

This chain connects TRBV4-1 to TRBJ1-5; 9 bases fit TRBD1. V trimming: 3 bases; J trimming: 6 bases; junction bases outside the gene matches: 6. Germline V lookup: CDR1 MGHRA, CDR2 YSYEKL. The CDR3 loop spans 15 amino acids. CDR3 nucleotide sequence: TGCGCCAGCAGCCATCGACAGGGGGGGCGTCAGCCCCAGCATTTT. It yields the protein CASSHRQGGRQPQHF.